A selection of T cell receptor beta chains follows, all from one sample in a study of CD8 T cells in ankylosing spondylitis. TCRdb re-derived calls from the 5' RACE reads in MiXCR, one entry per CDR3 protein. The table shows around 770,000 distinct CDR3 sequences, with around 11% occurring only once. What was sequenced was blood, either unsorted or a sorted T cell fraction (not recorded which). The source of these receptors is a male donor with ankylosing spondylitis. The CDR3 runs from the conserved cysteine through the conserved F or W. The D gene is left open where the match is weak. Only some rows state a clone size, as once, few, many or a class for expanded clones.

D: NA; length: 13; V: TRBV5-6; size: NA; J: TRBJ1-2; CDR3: CASSLGVEDGYTF; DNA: TGTGCCAGCAGCTTGGGTGTTGAGGATGGCTACACCTTC
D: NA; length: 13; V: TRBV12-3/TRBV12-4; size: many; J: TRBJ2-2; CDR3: CASSLSVTGELFF; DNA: TGTGCCAGCAGTTTAAGTGTAACCGGGGAGCTGTTTTTT
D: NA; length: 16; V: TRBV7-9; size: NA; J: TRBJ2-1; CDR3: CASSSGVERVSNEQFF; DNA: TGTGCCAGCAGCTCCGGAGTAGAGCGAGTCTCGAATGAGCAGTTCTTC
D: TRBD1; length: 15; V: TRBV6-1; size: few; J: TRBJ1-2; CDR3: CASRPGTGDGYGYTF; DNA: TGTGCCAGCAGACCCGGGACAGGGGATGGCTATGGCTACACCTTC
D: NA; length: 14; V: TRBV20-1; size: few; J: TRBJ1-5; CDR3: CSAIIGTANQPQHF; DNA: TGCAGTGCGATAATCGGGACGGCTAATCAGCCCCAGCATTTT
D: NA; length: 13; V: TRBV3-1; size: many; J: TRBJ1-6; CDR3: CASSRDVRSPLHF; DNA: TGTGCCAGCAGCCGGGACGTACGGTCACCCCTCCACTTT
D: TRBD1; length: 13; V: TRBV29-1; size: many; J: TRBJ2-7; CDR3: CSGSGQGGHEQYF; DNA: TGCAGCGGATCGGGACAGGGAGGCCACGAGCAGTACTTC
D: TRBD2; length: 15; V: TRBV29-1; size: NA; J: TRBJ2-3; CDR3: CSVAGTSDLADTQYF; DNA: TGCAGCGTTGCCGGGACTAGCGACTTGGCAGATACGCAGTATTTT
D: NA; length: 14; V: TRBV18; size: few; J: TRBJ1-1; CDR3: CASSTGFMNTEAFF; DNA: TGTGCCAGCTCGACGGGGTTCATGAACACTGAAGCTTTCTTT
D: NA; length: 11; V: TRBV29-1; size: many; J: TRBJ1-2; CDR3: CSVVWLYGYTF; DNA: TGCAGCGTTGTATGGCTCTATGGCTACACCTTC
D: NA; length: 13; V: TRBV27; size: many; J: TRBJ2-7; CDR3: CASRPAGSGLQYF; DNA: TGTGCCAGCAGGCCCGCGGGGTCCGGCCTGCAGTACTTC
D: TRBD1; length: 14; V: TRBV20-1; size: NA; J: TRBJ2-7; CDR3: CSANDGQGTYEQYF; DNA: TGCAGTGCTAACGACGGACAGGGTACCTACGAGCAGTACTTC
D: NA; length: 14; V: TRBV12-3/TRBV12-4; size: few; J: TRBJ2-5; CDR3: CASSRSGSPETQYF; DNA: TGTGCCAGCAGCCGCTCTGGGAGCCCAGAGACCCAGTACTTC
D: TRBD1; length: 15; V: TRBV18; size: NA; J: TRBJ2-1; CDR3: CASSLRQGNYNEQFF; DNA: TGTGCCAGCTCACTTCGACAGGGCAACTACAATGAGCAGTTCTTC
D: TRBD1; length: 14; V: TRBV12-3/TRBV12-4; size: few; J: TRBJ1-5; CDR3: CASSGGTGGQPQHF; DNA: TGTGCCAGCAGCGGAGGGACAGGGGGTCAGCCCCAGCATTTT
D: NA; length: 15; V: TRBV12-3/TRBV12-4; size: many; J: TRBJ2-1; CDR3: CASSFMGSSYNEQFF; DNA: TGTGCCAGCAGTTTTATGGGGAGCTCCTACAATGAGCAGTTCTTC
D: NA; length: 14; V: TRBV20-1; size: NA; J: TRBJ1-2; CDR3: CSAVGRLGSYGYTF; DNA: TGCAGTGCTGTCGGGCGCCTGGGGAGCTATGGCTACACCTTC
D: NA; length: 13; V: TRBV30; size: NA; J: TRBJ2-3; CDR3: CAQKRTSTDTQYF; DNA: TGTGCCCAAAAGCGGACTAGCACAGATACGCAGTATTTT
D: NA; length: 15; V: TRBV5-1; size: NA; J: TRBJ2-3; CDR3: CASSLSVGGGDTQYF; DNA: TGCGCCAGCAGCTTGTCTGTGGGAGGGGGAGATACGCAGTATTTT
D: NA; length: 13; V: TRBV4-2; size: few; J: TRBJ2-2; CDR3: CASSQGLAGELFF; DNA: TGTGCCAGCAGCCAAGGTCTCGCCGGGGAGCTGTTTTTT
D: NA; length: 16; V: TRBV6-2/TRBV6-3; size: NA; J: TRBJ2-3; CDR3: CASSYPPGRITDTQYF; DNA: TGTGCCAGCAGTTACCCCCCGGGGAGGATCACAGATACGCAGTATTTT
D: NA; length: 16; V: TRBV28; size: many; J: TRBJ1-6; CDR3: CASSFSRGSYNSPLHF; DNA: TGTGCCAGCAGTTTCAGTAGGGGATCCTATAATTCACCCCTCCACTTT
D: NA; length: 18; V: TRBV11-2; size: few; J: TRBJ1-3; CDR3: CASSASATGRISGNTIYF; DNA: TGTGCCAGCAGCGCCTCAGCAACGGGACGCATCTCTGGAAACACCATATATTTT
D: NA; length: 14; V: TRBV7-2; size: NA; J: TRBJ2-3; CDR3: CASSADSFTDTQYF; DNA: TGTGCCAGCAGCGCTGACTCGTTCACAGATACGCAGTATTTT
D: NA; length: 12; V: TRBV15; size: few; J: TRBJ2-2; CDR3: CATSLTGGELFF; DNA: TGTGCCACCAGCCTTACCGGCGGGGAGCTGTTTTTT
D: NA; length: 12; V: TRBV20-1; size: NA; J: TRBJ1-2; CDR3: CSARFLGHGYTF; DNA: TGCAGTGCTAGATTCCTAGGGCATGGCTACACCTTC
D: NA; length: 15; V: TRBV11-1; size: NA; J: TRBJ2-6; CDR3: CASNPDVSGANVLTF; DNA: TGTGCCAGCAATCCGGACGTCTCTGGGGCCAACGTCCTGACTTTC
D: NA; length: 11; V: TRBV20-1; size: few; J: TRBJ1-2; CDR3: CSEGVGYGYTF; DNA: TGCAGTGAAGGGGTTGGGTATGGCTACACCTTC
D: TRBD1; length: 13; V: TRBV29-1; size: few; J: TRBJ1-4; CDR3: CSVVDRGREKLFF; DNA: TGCAGCGTGGTAGACAGGGGGCGTGAAAAACTGTTTTTT
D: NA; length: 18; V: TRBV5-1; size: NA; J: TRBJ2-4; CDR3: CASSLVAAGVPGGNIQYF; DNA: TGCGCCAGCAGCTTGGTTGCAGCGGGAGTCCCAGGGGGTAACATTCAGTACTTC
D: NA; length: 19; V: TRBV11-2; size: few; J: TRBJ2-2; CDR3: CASSLPSRRGGGRTGELFF; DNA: TGTGCCAGCAGCTTACCTTCCCGTCGAGGAGGGGGGCGCACCGGGGAGCTGTTTTTT
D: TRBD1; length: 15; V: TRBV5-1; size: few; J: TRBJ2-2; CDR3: CASSSDRGFTGELFF; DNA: TGCGCCAGCAGTTCGGACAGGGGGTTCACCGGGGAGCTGTTTTTT
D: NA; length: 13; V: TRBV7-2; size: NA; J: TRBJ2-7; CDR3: CASSSGPYYEQYF; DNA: TGTGCCAGCAGCTCCGGGCCTTACTACGAGCAGTACTTC
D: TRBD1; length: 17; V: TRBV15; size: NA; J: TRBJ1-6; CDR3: CATSRDPGGSYNSPLHF; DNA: TGTGCCACCAGCAGAGACCCAGGGGGAAGCTATAATTCACCCCTCCACTTT
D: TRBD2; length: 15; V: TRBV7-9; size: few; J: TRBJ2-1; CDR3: CASSLNVAGGSEQFF; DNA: TGTGCCAGCAGCTTAAACGTAGCGGGAGGTAGTGAGCAGTTCTTC
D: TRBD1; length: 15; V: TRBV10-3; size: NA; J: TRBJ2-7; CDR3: CAIVDAGGSSYEQYF; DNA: TGTGCCATCGTCGATGCAGGGGGTAGCTCCTACGAGCAGTACTTC
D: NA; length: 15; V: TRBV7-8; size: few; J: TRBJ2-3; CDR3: CASSISPPEADTQYF; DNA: TGTGCCAGCAGTATAAGTCCCCCCGAGGCAGATACGCAGTATTTT
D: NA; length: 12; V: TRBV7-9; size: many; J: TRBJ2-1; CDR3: CASSPTYNEQFF; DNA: TGTGCCAGCAGCCCCACTTACAATGAGCAGTTCTTC
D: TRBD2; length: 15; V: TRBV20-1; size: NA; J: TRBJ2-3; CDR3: CSASAGGLFGDTQYF; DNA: TGCAGTGCTAGCGCGGGGGGGTTGTTTGGAGATACGCAGTATTTT
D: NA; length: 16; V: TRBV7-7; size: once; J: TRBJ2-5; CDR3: CASSPVGGVSQETQYF; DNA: TGTGCTAGCAGCCCCGTTGGGGGAGTCTCCCAAGAGACCCAGTACTTC
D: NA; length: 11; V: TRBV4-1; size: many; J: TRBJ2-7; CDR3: CASSQVSEQYF; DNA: TGCGCCAGCAGCCAAGTAAGCGAGCAGTACTTC
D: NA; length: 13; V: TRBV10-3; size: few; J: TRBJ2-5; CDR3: CAISNDGQETQYF; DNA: TGTGCCATCAGTAACGACGGCCAAGAGACCCAGTACTTC
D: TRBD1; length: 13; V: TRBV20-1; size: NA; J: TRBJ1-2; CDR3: CSAWRQGGNGYTF; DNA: TGCAGTGCCTGGCGACAGGGGGGAAATGGCTACACCTTC
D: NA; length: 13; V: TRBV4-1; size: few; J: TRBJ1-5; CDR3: CASSQDHLQPQHF; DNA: TGCGCCAGCAGCCAAGATCATTTACAGCCCCAGCATTTT
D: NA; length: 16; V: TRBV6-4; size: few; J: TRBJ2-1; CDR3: CASSDFSTRVHNEQFF; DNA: TGTGCCAGCAGTGACTTTAGTACGCGGGTCCACAATGAGCAGTTCTTC
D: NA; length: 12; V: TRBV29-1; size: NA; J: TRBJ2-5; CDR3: CSTLQGQETQYF; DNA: TGCAGCACACTACAGGGTCAAGAGACCCAGTACTTC
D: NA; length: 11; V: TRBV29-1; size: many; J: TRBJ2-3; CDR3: CSGGLTDTQYF; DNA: TGCAGCGGCGGACTAACAGATACGCAGTATTTT
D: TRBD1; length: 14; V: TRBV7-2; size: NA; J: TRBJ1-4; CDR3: CASSLGRGNEKLFF; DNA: TGTGCCAGCAGCTTGGGCAGGGGGAATGAAAAACTGTTTTTT
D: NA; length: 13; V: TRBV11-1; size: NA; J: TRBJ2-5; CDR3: CASSFQARETQYF; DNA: TGTGCCAGCAGCTTCCAAGCCAGGGAGACCCAGTACTTC